Each of the 19 T cell receptor beta chains below was sequenced from the same sample in a study of regulatory T cells in long-lasting Graves disease (TCRdb year 2021). This specimen's time point label, per the study, means: persistent/refractory GD, antithyroid drugs over 5 years with positive TRAb. For both TCR sequencing and RNA sequencing, RNA was extracted from PBMCs using TRIzol. Library generation was performed with multiplex PCR. The sequencer was an Illumina HiSeq 4000. To build TCR beta libraries, CDR3 regions were amplified by Arm-PCR using iRepertoire HTBI primers. Starting from the raw public reads, TCRdb applied fastp trimming at Q25, assembled clones with MiXCR and retained in-frame beta chains. Every CDR3 protein is listed once, alongside the most common genes and DNA of its rows. The sample profile shows fewer than 450,000 distinct CDR3 sequences; roughly 20% of them were found once. The ten largest clones represent around 21% of the sample.

The source was peripheral blood mononuclear cells (PBMCs), collected when the disease was refractory, from a patient treated with antithyroid drugs. All receptors come from a female donor with Graves disease.

The sample holds many counts of this clonotype. The rearrangement joins TRBV20-1 to TRBJ2-7; D ambiguous. CDR1 is DFQATT and CDR2 is SNEGSKA in the germline V gene (reference sequence). V was shortened by 0 bases and J by 6 bases, with 6 bases between the two germline ends. The CDR3 sequence is 11 residues long. CDR3 sequence reads: CSAREGLEQYF. The CDR3 DNA follows: TGCAGTGCTAGAGAGGGCCTCGAGCAGTACTTC.

In its sample, this clonotype was seen many times. This rearrangement joins TRBV6-1 to TRBJ1-1; no definite D call. Germline lookup yields CDR1 MNHNS and CDR2 SASEGT. Trimming removed 6 bases from V and 4 bases from J, with 12 bases in between. The CDR3 runs 13 residues. CDR3 region: CASSLKRVTEAFF. For the CDR3, the DNA is TGTGCCAGCAGCCTCAAGCGGGTCACTGAAGCTTTCTTT.

The chain has TRBV5-6 and TRBJ1-1, with D uncertain. Germline CDR1 is SGHDT and CDR2 is YYEEEE. This CDR3 comprises 15 residues. V lost 2 bases to trimming and J lost 4 bases, with 15 bases between them. CDR3 loop: CASSFYETLVTEAFF. In nucleotides, the CDR3 is TGTGCCAGCAGCTTTTACGAGACGTTGGTCACTGAAGCTTTCTTT.

This clonotype was seen more than once but under ten times. V and J are TRBV28 and TRBJ2-1; tentatively, D is TRBD1 or TRBD2 (5 bases each). Germline values: CDR1 MDHEN, CDR2 SYDVKM. This CDR3 is 15 amino acids long. V was cut by 3 bases and J by 4 bases, with 13 bases left in between. DNA for the CDR3: TGTGCCAGCAGTTTTTCGAGGGGCGCGTACAATGAGCAGTTCTTC. It yields the protein CASSFSRGAYNEQFF. Supplemented by reference TRBV28 and TRBJ2-1, the full variable domain reads DVKVTQSSRYLVKRTGEKVFLECVQDMDHENMFWYRQDPGLGLRLIYFSYDVKMKEKGDIPEGYSVSREKKERFSLILESASTNQTSMYLCASSFSRGAYNEQFFGPGTRLTVL.

The chain has TRBV20-1 and TRBJ2-7; 8 bases line up with TRBD1. This CDR3 contains 15 residues. The trim removed 0 bases at V and 2 bases at J, leaving 6 bases unmatched. CDR1 DFQATT and CDR2 SNEGSKA come from the germline V gene (reference sequence). The CDR3 is CSARDPRQGPYEQYF. CDR3 nucleotide sequence: TGCAGTGCTAGAGATCCGAGACAGGGGCCCTACGAGCAGTACTTC.

At least ten counts were recorded for this clonotype. V is TRBV28 and J is TRBJ1-6, with a tentative D call TRBD1 (6 bases). CDR3 size: 15 residues. Germline-derived CDR1 and CDR2 are MDHEN and SYDVKM. Trimming removed 4 bases from V and 9 bases from J, with 16 bases in between. The CDR3 coding sequence is TGTGCCAGCAGTTGGAGTCCTGGGGGCTCTTCACCCCTCCACTTT. It encodes CASSWSPGGSSPLHF.

Comments on this clonotype: A much larger clonotype is one base distant, so this may be a read error. The V and J genes are TRBV7-9 and TRBJ2-5; D might be TRBD1 or TRBD2, each matching 5 bases. The CDR3 length is 16 residues. Germline V gene sequence: CDR1 SEHNR, CDR2 FQNEAQ (reference sequence). DNA for the CDR3: TGTGCCAGCAGCTTACGGACGCCCCTGGGGGAAGAGATCCAGTACTTC. This gives the protein CASSLRTPLGEEIQYF.

The rearrangement links TRBV19 to TRBJ1-4, with D hard to call. Germline V gene lookup returns CDR1 LNHDA and CDR2 SQIVND (reference sequence). The V end lost 3 bases, the J end lost 10 bases, and 15 bases lay between the germline ends. This CDR3 comprises 14 residues. Here the CDR3 DNA reads TGTGCCAGTAGTATTCAAGGGCTCCAGGCAAAACTGTTTTTT. Translation gives CASSIQGLQAKLFF. The complete variable domain, with remaining parts taken from reference TRBV19 and TRBJ1-4, reads DGGITQSPKYLFRKEGQNVTLSCEQNLNHDAMYWYRQDPGQGLRLIYYSQIVNDFQKGDIAEGYSVSREKKESFPLTVTSAQKNPTAFYLCASSIQGLQAKLFFGSGTQLSVL.

At least ten counts were recorded for this clonotype. V usage is TRBV5-1 and J usage is TRBJ2-7; 8 nucleotides line up with TRBD1. The CDR3 is 15 residues long. Trimming at V came to 4 bases and at J to 6 bases, leaving 12 bases not matched to a gene. In germline, CDR1 is SGHRS, CDR2 YFSETQ. CDR3 nucleotide sequence: TGCGCCAGCAGCCACGACAGGGGCCAGCGTCCCGAGCAGTACTTC. Amino acid sequence: CASSHDRGQRPEQYF.

The chain couples TRBV10-3 to TRBJ1-5; no firm D call. With 3 bases removed from V and 6 bases from J, the gap between germline ends came to 6 bases. The CDR3 contains 12 residues. Per the germline V gene, CDR1 is ENHRY and CDR2 is SYGVKD. CDR3 sequence: CAISDRSQPQHF. DNA of the CDR3: TGTGCCATCAGTGATCGGAGTCAGCCCCAGCATTTT.

This clonotype has ten or more counts. This chain connects TRBV20-1 to TRBJ1-1; TRBD1 agrees at 7 bases. Germline loops: CDR1 DFQATT, CDR2 SNEGSKA (reference sequence). The junction had 3 bases not matched to a gene; V was cut back by 1 base and J by 10 bases. CDR3 length equals 11 residues. CDR3: CSARVDRAAFF. DNA for the CDR3: TGCAGTGCTAGAGTAGACAGGGCAGCTTTCTTT.

This clonotype was recorded many times. The V and J genes are TRBV6-5 and TRBJ1-1, with 8 nucleotides matching TRBD1. The germline V gene encodes CDR1 MNHEY and CDR2 SVGAGI. J was trimmed by 1 base and V by 2 bases; bases with no gene match: 3. The CDR3 covers 15 residues. In nucleotides, the CDR3 is TGTGCCAGCAGTTACCGGGGGACAGGGAACACTGAAGCTTTCTTT. Translation gives CASSYRGTGNTEAFF.

The sample holds many counts of this clonotype. The chain employs TRBV7-9 and TRBJ1-4; maybe TRBD1 (5 bases). CDR1 SEHNR and CDR2 FQNEAQ come from the germline V gene (reference sequence). Trimming shortened V by 1 base and J by 7 bases, and 7 bases separated the two germline ends. This CDR3 comprises 13 residues. This CDR3 is CASSLGGSEKLFF. CDR3 in DNA: TGTGCCAGCAGCTTAGGGGGGAGTGAAAAACTGTTTTTT.

The genes are TRBV6-1 and TRBJ2-7; D is ambiguous. This CDR3 has 16 residues. V lost 0 bases, J lost 4 bases, and 16 bases lay in between. Looked up from germline, CDR1 is MNHNS and CDR2 is SASEGT. The CDR3 DNA reads as TGTGCCAGCAGTGAAGCTTTGGCTACTTTCTGGTACGAGCAGTACTTC. Its protein product is CASSEALATFWYEQYF.

The chain uses TRBV7-9 and TRBJ2-7; a possible D gene is TRBD2 (5 bases). This CDR3 has 15 amino acids. Trimming stripped 1 base from V and 2 bases from J, with 12 bases between. Looked up from germline, CDR1 is SEHNR and CDR2 is FQNEAQ (reference sequence). Here the CDR3 DNA reads TGTGCCAGCAGCTTAGATCGGGGATCGCCCTACGAGCAGTACTTC. It yields the protein CASSLDRGSPYEQYF.

V gene TRBV12-3 or TRBV12-4 combines with J gene TRBJ2-3; TRBD2 agrees at 10 bases. The CDR3 loop spans 15 amino acids. The ends lost 5 bases at V and 8 bases at J; junction bases unmatched: 10. The CDR3 DNA reads as TGTGCCAGCAGTAGCCCTAGCGGGAGTGGGGGTACGCAGTATTTT. It translates to CASSSPSGSGGTQYF.

This clonotype was recorded a few times. The chain carries TRBV19 and TRBJ2-2, with 10 positions matching TRBD2. The CDR3 is 15 amino acids. Per the germline V gene, CDR1 is LNHDA and CDR2 is SQIVND (reference sequence). The V segment lost 9 bases and the J segment 3 bases; nucleotides outside the gene matches: 7. The CDR3 region is CASALAGGHTGELFF. The CDR3 DNA sequence: TGTGCCAGCGCTTTAGCGGGAGGACACACCGGGGAGCTGTTTTTT.

The rearrangement joins TRBV19 to TRBJ2-7; D is possibly TRBD1 (6 bases). The CDR3 runs to 15 residues. V was clipped by 0 bases and J by 6 bases, with 15 bases between them. Germline V gene data show CDR1 as LNHDA and CDR2 as SQIVND (reference sequence). In DNA form, the CDR3 reads TGTGCCAGTAGTATAGAAGCACAGGGTAGAGGCGAGCAGTACTTC. The encoded protein is CASSIEAQGRGEQYF. The full variable domain, in which reference TRBV19 and TRBJ2-7 provide the parts outside the CDR3, is DGGITQSPKYLFRKEGQNVTLSCEQNLNHDAMYWYRQDPGQGLRLIYYSQIVNDFQKGDIAEGYSVSREKKESFPLTVTSAQKNPTAFYLCASSIEAQGRGEQYFGPGTRLTVT.

The sample holds many counts of this clonotype. Germline and junction disagree at one end, which may indicate a read error. The CDR3 loop is CASSLDRAGNTIYF. DNA of the CDR3: TGTGCCAGCAGCTTGGACCGGGCTGGAAACACCATATATTTT. The chain links TRBV5-1 to TRBJ1-3; D uncertain. This CDR3 contains 14 residues. Germline V gives CDR1 SGHRS, CDR2 YFSETQ.